This T cell receptor beta chain was captured by sequencing in a study of T cells in localized non-small cell lung cancer. Study observations and caveats: Uninvolved adjacent lung, not tumor, had the highest T cell clonality. With higher T cell density in blood came longer overall survival. There were a median 57 of the top 100 tumor clones appearing in adjacent lung.

A note on this clone: Its antigen is unidentified.

The repertoire was sequenced with immunoSEQ multiplex PCR; TCRdb's copy has only in-frame clones and lacks some. The top ten hold about 1.2% of the sample, which has around 17,000 clones, 85% to 90% seen once. The V end lost 4 bases, the J end lost 4 bases, and 16 bases lay between the germline ends. This CDR3 comprises 16 residues. CDR1 is MNHEY and CDR2 is SVGAGI in the germline V gene. V gene TRBV6-5 combines with J gene TRBJ1-4; a possible D gene is TRBD1 (6 bases). The sample consisted of peripheral blood mononuclear cells, taken before any cancer treatment. The source is a woman aged 35 to 70 with stage III lung adenocarcinoma. The CDR3, as DNA: TGTGCCAGCAGTTCGACCCGGACAGCTTATAATGAAAAACTGTTTTTT. Protein sequence: CASSSTRTAYNEKLFF.